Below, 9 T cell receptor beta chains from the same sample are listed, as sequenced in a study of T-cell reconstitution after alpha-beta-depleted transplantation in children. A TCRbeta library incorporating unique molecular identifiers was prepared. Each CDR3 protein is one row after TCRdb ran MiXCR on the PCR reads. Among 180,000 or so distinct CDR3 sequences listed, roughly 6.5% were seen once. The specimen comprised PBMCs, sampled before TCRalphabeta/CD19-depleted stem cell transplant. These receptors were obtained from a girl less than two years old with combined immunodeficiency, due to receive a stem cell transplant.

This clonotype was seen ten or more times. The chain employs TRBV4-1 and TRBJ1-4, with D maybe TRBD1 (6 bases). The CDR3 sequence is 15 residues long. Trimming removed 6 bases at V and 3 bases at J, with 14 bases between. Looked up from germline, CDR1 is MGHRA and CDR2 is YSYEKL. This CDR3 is CASSRGGSANEKLFF. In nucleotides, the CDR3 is TGCGCCAGCAGTCGAGGGGGTTCAGCTAATGAAAAACTGTTTTTT.

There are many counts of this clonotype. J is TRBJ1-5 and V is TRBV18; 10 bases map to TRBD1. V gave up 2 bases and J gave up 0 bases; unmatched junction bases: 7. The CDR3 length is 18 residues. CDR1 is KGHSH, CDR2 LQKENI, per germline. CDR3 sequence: CASSPVGQGTYSNQPQHF. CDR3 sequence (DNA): TGTGCCAGCTCACCAGTGGGACAGGGGACTTATAGCAATCAGCCCCAGCATTTT.

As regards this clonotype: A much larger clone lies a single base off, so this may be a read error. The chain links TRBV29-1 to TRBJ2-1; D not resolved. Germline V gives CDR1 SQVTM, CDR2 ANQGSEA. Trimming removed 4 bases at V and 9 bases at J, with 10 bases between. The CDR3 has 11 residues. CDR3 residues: CSVGPDPEQFF. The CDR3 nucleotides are TGCAGCGTTGGCCCTGACCCTGAGCAGTTCTTC.

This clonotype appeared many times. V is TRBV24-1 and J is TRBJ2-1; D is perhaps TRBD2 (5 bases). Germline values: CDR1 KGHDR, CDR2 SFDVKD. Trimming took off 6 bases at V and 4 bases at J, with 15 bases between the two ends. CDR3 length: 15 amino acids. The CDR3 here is CATSPRASWYNEQFF. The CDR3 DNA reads TGTGCCACCAGTCCCCGTGCTAGCTGGTACAATGAGCAGTTCTTC.

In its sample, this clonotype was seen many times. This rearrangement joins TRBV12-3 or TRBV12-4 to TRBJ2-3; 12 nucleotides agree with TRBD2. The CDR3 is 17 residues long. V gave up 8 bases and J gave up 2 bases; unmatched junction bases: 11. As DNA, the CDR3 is TGTGCCAGCGCTAGCCCTAGCGGGGGGGCGGTCACAGATACGCAGTATTTT. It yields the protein CASASPSGGAVTDTQYF.

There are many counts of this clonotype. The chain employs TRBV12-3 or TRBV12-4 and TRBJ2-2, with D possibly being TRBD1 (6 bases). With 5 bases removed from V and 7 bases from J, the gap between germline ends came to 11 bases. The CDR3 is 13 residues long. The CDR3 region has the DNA TGTGCCAGCAGTGGCCCAGGGGTCGGGGAGCTGTTTTTT. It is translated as CASSGPGVGELFF.

The CDR3 loop reads CAFCPQSFPTSSGANVLTF. The CDR3 DNA sequence: TGTGCCTTCTGTCCACAAAGTTTCCCAACAAGCTCTGGGGCCAACGTCCTGACTTTC. The chain uses TRBV3-1 and TRBJ2-6, with D hard to call. Looked up from germline, CDR1 is LGHDT and CDR2 is YNNKEL (reference sequence). The CDR3 spans 19 residues. Trimming removed 11 bases at V and 0 bases at J, with 26 bases between.

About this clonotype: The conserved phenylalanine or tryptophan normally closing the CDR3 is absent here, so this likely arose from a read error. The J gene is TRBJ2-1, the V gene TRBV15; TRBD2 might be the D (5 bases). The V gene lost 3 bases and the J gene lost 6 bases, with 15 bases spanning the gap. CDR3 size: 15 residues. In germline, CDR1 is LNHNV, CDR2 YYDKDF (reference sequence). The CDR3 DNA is TGTGCCACCAGCAGGTTCAGCGGCACCCCCAATGAGCAGTTCCTC. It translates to CATSRFSGTPNEQFL.

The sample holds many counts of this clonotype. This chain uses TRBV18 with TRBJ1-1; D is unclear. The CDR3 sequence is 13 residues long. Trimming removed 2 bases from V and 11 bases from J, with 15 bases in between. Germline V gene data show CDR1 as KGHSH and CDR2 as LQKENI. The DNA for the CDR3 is TGTGCCAGCTCACCAGAGCATGGTGATCCGGCTTTCTTT. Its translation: CASSPEHGDPAFF. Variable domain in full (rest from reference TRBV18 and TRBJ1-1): NAGVMQNPRHLVRRRGQEARLRCSPMKGHSHVYWYRQLPEEGLKFMVYLQKENIIDESGMPKERFSAEFPKEGPSILRIQQVVRGDSAAYFCASSPEHGDPAFFGQGTRLTVV.